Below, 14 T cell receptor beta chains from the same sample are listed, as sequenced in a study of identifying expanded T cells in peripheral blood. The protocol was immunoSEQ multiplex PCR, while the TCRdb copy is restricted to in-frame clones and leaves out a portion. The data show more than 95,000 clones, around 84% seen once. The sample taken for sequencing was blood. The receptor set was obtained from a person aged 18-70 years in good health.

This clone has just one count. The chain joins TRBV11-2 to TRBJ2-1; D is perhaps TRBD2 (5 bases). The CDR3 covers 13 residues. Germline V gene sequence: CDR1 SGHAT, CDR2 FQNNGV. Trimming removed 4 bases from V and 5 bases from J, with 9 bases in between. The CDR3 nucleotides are TGTGCCAGCAGCTCAACCGGGGACAATGAGCAGTTCTTC. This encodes CASSSTGDNEQFF.

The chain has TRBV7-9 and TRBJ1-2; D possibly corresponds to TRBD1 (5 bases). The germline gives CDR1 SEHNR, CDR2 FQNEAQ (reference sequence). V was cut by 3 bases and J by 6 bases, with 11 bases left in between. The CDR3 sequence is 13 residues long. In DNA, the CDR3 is TGTGCCAGCAGCTTTTGGGGGGGAAATGGCTACACCTTC. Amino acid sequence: CASSFWGGNGYTF.

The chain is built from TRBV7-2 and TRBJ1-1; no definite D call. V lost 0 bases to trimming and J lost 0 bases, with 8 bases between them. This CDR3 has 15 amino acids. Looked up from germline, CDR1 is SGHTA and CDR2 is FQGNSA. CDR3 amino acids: CASSLASRLNTEAFF. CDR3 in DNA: TGTGCCAGCAGCTTAGCGAGTCGGTTGAACACTGAAGCTTTCTTT.

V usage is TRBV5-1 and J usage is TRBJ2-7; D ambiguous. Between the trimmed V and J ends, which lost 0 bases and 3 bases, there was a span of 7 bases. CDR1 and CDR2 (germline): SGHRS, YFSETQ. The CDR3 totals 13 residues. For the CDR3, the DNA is TGCGCCAGCAGCTTGGGCAGGAGCTACGAGCAGTACTTC. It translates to CASSLGRSYEQYF.

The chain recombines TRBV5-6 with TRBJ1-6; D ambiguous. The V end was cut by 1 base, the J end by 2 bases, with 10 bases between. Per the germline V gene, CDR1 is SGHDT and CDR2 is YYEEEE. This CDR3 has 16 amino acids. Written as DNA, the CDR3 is TGTGCCAGCAGCTTGCGGGGAAGGACCTATAATTCACCCCTCCACTTT. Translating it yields CASSLRGRTYNSPLHF.

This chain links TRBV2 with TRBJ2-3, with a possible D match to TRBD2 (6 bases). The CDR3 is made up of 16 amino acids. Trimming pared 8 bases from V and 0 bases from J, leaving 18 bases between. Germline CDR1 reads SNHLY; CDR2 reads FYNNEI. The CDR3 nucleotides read TGTGCCAGCGGATACCCTCGAGCGGGCAGCACAGATACGCAGTATTTT. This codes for CASGYPRAGSTDTQYF.

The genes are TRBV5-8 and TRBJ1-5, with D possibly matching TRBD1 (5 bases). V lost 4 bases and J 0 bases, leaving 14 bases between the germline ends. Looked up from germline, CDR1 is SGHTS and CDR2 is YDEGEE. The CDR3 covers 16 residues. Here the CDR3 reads CASSRGRSYSNQPQHF. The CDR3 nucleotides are TGTGCCAGCAGCCGGGGGAGGAGTTATAGCAATCAGCCCCAGCATTTT.

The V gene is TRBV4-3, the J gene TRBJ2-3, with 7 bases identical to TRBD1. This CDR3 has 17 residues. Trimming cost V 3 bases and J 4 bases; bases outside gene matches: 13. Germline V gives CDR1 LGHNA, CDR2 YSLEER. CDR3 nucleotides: TGCGCCAGCAGCCAGAGGGCCCCGACAGGGTATTCAGATACGCAGTATTTT. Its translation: CASSQRAPTGYSDTQYF.

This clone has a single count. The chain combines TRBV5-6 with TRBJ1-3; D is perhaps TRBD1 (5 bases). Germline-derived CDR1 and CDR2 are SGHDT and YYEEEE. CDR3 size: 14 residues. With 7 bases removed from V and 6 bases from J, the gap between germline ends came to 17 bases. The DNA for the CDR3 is TGTGCCAGCCGAGGGTCGGGACGGACAAACACCATATATTTT. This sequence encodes CASRGSGRTNTIYF.

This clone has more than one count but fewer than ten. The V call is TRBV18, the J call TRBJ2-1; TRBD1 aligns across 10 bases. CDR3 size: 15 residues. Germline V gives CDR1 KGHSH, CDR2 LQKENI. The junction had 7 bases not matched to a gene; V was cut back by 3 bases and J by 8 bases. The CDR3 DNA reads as TGTGCCAGCTCACCGGGGACAGGGGAGAGGTATGAGCAGTTCTTC. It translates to CASSPGTGERYEQFF.

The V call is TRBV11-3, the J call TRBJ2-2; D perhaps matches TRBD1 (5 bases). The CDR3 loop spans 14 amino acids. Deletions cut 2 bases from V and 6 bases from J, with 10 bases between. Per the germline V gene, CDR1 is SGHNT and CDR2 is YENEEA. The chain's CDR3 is CASSLIRVAGELFF. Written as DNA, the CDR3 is TGTGCCAGCAGCTTAATCAGGGTAGCCGGGGAGCTGTTTTTT.

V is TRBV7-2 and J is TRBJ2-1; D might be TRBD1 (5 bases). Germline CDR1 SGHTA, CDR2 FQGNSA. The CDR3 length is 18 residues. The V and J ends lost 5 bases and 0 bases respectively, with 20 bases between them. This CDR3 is CASSPSTLDRSSYNEQFF. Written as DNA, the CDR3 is TGTGCCAGCAGCCCCTCAACTTTAGACAGAAGCTCCTACAATGAGCAGTTCTTC.

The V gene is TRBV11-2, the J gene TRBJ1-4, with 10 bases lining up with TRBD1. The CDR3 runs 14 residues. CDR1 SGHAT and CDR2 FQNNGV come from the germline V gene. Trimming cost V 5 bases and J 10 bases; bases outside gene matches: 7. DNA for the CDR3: TGTGCCAGCAGCCCCCGGGACAGGGGTGGAAAACTGTTTTTT. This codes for CASSPRDRGGKLFF.

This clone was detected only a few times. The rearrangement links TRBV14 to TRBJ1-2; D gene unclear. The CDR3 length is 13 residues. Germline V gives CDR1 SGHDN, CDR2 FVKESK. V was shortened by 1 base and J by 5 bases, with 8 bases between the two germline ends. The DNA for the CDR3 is TGTGCCAGCAGCCAAGGACTCAGATATGGCTACACCTTC. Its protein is CASSQGLRYGYTF.